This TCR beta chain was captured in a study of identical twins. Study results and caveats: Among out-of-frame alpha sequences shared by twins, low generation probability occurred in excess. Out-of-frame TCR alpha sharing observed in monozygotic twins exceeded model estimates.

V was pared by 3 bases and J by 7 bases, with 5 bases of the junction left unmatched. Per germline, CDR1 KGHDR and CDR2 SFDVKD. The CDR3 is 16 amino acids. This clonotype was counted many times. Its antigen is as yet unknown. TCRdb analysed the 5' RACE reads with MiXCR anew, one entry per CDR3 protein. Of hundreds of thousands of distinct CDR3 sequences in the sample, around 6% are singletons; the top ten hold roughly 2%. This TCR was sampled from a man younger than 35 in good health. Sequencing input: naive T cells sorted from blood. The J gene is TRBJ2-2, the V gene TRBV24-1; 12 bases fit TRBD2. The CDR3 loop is CATSDSGLAGYGELFF. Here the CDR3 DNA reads TGTGCCACCAGTGATAGCGGACTAGCGGGATACGGGGAGCTGTTTTTT.